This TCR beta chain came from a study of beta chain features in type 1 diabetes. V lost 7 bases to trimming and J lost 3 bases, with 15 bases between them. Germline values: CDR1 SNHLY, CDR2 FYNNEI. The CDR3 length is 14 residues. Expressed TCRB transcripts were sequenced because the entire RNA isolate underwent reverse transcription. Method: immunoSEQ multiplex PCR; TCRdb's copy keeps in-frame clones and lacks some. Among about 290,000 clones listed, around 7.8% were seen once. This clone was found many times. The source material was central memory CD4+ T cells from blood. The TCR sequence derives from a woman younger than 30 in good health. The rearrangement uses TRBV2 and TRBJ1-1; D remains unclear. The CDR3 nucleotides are TGTGCCAGCACGAAGGTGTCTAGCGACACTGAAGCTTTCTTT. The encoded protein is CASTKVSSDTEAFF.